Listed below are T cell receptor beta chains from one sample, sequenced in a study of neurological immune-mediated disorders. TCRdb re-called the 5' RACE reads through MiXCR, storing one row per CDR3 protein. The sample has about 50,000 distinct CDR3 sequences, 10% seen once. Source material: PBMCs. These receptors all come from a woman in her 40s with HTLV-1-associated myelopathy (HAM/TSP). Each CDR3 is given with its conserved first and last residue. The D gene is left open where the match is weak. Rows give clone size only sometimes, using once, few, many, or a class for an expanded clone.

d_gene | j_gene | abundance | v_gene | CDR3aa | CDR3nt
TRBD1 | TRBJ2-2 | many | TRBV12-3/TRBV12-4 | CASRTGDRAIGELFF | TGTGCCAGCAGAACCGGGGACAGGGCTATCGGGGAGCTGTTTTTT
- | TRBJ2-3 | many | TRBV11-3 | CASSLDTLVPGTDTQYF | TGTGCCAGCAGCTTAGACACGTTGGTGCCGGGCACAGATACGCAGTATTTT
- | TRBJ1-1 | many | TRBV5-1 | CASSLGHWNTEAFF | TGCGCCAGCAGCTTGGGACACTGGAACACTGAAGCTTTCTTT
- | TRBJ2-1 | many | TRBV2 | CASRGVGDEQFF | TGTGCCAGCAGGGGGGTCGGCGATGAGCAGTTCTTC
TRBD2 | TRBJ2-1 | many | TRBV7-9 | CASKIRGGFSYNEQFF | TGTGCCAGCAAGATCCGGGGGGGGTTCTCCTACAATGAGCAGTTCTTC
- | TRBJ1-1 | - | TRBV21-1 | CASSQPTGRDTEAFF | TGTGCCAGCAGCCAACCGACAGGGAGGGACACTGAAGCTTTCTTC
- | TRBJ2-7 | many | TRBV18 | CASSTPSSYEQYF | TGTGCCAGCTCGACCCCCAGCTCCTACGAGCAGTACTTC
TRBD1 | TRBJ2-7 | many | TRBV5-5 | CASSLNRGMRYEQYF | TGTGCCAGCAGTCTTAACAGGGGGATGCGTTACGAGCAGTACTTC
TRBD1 | TRBJ1-1 | - | TRBV6-1 | CASSDQTGGYTEAFF | TGTGCCAGCAGTGACCAGACAGGGGGCTACACTGAAGCTTTCTTT
- | TRBJ2-5 | once | TRBV18 | CASSPQDSRRAQYF | TGTGCCAGCTCACCCCAGGACTCTAGGAGGGCCCAGTACTTC
- | TRBJ2-7 | many | TRBV5-1 | CASSFSGIAYEQYF | TGCGCCAGCAGCTTTTCCGGGATAGCCTACGAGCAGTACTTC